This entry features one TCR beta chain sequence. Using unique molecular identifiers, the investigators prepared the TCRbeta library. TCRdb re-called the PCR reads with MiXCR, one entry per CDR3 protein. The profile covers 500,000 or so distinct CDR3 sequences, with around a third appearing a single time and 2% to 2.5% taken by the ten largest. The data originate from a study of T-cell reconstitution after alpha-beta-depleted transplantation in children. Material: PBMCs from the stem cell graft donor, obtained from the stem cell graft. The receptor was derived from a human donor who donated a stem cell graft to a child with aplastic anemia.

CDR3 amino acids: CASSLSVGSSYNEQFF. The DNA of the CDR3 is TGTGCCAGCAGTTTATCGGTCGGAAGCTCCTACAATGAGCAGTTCTTC. V is TRBV27 and J is TRBJ2-1; D not resolved. The CDR3 spans 16 residues. Germline V lookup: CDR1 MNHEY, CDR2 SMNVEV (reference sequence). V lost 0 bases to trimming and J lost 0 bases, with 9 bases between them.